This TCR beta chain stems from a study of regulatory T cells in long-lasting Graves disease. Study information: To qualify as persistent, Graves' disease required over 5 years of antithyroid drugs with positive TSH receptor antibodies.

Indicated time point: persistent/refractory GD, antithyroid drugs over 5 years with positive TRAb. Construction of the TCR library relied on RNA isolated from PBMCs. By American Thyroid Association guidelines, Graves' disease was diagnosed in the cohort. Libraries of TCR beta came from iRepertoire HTBI primers plus Arm-PCR of CDR3 regions. A single record per CDR3 protein comes from TCRdb applying MiXCR to the multiplex PCR reads. The sample has about 450,000 distinct CDR3 sequences, about a quarter seen once. This specimen was peripheral blood mononuclear cells (PBMCs), taken when the disease was refractory, from a patient treated with antithyroid drugs. This TCR derives from a female donor with Graves disease.

The CDR3 sequence: CSARRLAGGYYEQYF. In DNA form, the CDR3 reads TGCAGTGCTAGACGACTAGCGGGAGGATACTACGAGCAGTACTTC. The chain is built from TRBV20-1 and TRBJ2-7; 13 bases match TRBD2. The CDR3 is made up of 15 amino acids. The V gene end was trimmed by 2 bases and the J gene end by 3 bases; junction bases not matched to a gene: 4. Germline lookup yields CDR1 DFQATT and CDR2 SNEGSKA (reference sequence).